The entry below gives a single T cell receptor beta chain sequence along with its context. Antigen: not known. The data derive from a study of cytotoxic CD8 clonotypes in ibrutinib-treated CLL. At the level of the study: Results showed about 24 partial and 2 complete responses; following median approximately 69 months, approximately 15 remained remitted, approximately twelve advanced.

The CDR3 length is 10 residues. The V end was cut by 8 bases, the J end by 6 bases, with 6 bases between. Germline assignment: CDR1 SGHVS and CDR2 FNYEAQ. Study-wide points: Public clonotypes showed up rarely, and on treatment they shrank or held steady. Researchers report that baseline clonality outpaced age-matched healthy donors and tracked circulating CD8+ T-cell counts. Clonality increased with ibrutinib response but returned toward baseline at progression.

The method was immunoSEQ multiplex PCR; TCRdb's version includes in-frame clones alone and lacks a portion of them. Here the sample spans 90,000 to 100,000 clones, more than 75% being singletons. Sequencing was performed on PBMCs, taken after 12 months of ibrutinib treatment. The sequence was collected from a human donor with chronic lymphocytic leukemia. The rearrangement joins TRBV7-6 to TRBJ2-3, with a possible D match to TRBD1 (5 bases). CDR3 nucleotides: TGTGCCAGCGCAGGGGATACGCAGTATTTT. This codes for CASAGDTQYF.